This T cell receptor (beta chain) comes out of a study of control samples from healthy donors and cancer patients. Profiling relied on immunoSEQ multiplex PCR, and the TCRdb table lists in-frame clones only, not all of them. The data contain approximately 65,000 clones, around 92% of them singletons. The CDR3 has 12 residues. V was pared by 6 bases and J by 7 bases, with 12 bases between. The chain links TRBV12-3 or TRBV12-4 to TRBJ1-2; unclear D gene. Sequenced material: PBMCs. This TCR was sampled from a man between 60 and 70 years old with lung cancer. Here the CDR3 DNA reads TGTGCCAGCAGCCCCTTTGGGGTTGGCTACACCTTC. It encodes CASSPFGVGYTF.